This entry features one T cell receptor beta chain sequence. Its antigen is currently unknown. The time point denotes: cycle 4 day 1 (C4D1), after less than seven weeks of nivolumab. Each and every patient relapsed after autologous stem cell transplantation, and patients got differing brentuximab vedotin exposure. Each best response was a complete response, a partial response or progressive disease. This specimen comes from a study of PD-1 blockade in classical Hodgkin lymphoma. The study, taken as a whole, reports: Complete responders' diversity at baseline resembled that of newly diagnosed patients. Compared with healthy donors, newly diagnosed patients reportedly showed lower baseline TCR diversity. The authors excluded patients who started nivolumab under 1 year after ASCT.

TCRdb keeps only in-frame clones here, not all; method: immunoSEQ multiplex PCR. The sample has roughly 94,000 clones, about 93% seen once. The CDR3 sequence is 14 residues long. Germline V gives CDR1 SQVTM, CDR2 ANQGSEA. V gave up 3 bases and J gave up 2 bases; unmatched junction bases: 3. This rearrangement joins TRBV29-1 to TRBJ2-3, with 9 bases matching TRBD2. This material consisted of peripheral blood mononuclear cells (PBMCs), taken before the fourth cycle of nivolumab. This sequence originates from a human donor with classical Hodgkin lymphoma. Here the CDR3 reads CSVEASGITDTQYF. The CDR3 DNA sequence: TGCAGCGTTGAGGCTAGCGGGATCACAGATACGCAGTATTTT.